This T cell receptor beta chain was recovered during a study of T cell repertoires in aging, cancer and after chemotherapy. Rearranged V-D-J TRB sequences were amplified with a mixed TRB-A/B primer pool. TCRdb re-called the multiplex PCR reads with MiXCR, one entry per CDR3 protein. The repertoire has roughly 3,100 distinct CDR3 sequences, 45% of them found once; the top ten carry around a third. Amplification of TCR beta used genomic DNA extracted from peripheral blood. Study observations and caveats: Compared with age-matched healthy donors, untreated hematological or solid cancer patients showed higher blood TCR clonality. Healthy donors lost TCR diversity with age mainly through richness, cancer patients through richness and evenness.

CDR3 size: 14 residues. Germline lookup yields CDR1 LNHDA and CDR2 SQIVND (reference sequence). Trimming cost V 3 bases and J 1 base, with 9 bases left between them. Remarks on this clonotype: Its antigen is not identified.

This chain uses TRBV19 with TRBJ1-2; D may be TRBD1 (5 bases). The sample consisted of blood. The TCR was taken from a human donor with a blood cancer. The CDR3 coding sequence is TGTGCCAGTAGTATCCAGGGCGGTAACTATGGCTACACCTTC. Translating it yields CASSIQGGNYGYTF.